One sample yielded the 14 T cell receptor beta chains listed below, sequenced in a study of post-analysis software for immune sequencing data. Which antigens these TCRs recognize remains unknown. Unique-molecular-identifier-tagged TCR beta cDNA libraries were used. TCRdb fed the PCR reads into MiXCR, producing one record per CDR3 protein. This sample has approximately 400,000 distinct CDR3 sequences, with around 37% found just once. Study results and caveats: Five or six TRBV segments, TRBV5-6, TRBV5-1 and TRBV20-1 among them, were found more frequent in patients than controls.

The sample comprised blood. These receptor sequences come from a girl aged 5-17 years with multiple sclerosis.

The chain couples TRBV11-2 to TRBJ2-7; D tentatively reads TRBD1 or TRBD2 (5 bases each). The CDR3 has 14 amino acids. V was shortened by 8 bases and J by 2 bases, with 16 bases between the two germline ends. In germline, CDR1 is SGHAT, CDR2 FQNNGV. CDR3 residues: CASRTGTDPYEQYF. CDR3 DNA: TGTGCCAGCCGGACCGGGACGGACCCCTACGAGCAGTACTTC.

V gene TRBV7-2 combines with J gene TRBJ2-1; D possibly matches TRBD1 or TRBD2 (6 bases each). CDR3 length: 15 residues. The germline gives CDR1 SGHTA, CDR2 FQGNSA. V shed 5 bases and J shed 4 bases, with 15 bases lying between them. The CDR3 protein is CASSPWGAEYNEQFF. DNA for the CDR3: TGTGCCAGCAGCCCATGGGGGGCGGAATACAATGAGCAGTTCTTC.

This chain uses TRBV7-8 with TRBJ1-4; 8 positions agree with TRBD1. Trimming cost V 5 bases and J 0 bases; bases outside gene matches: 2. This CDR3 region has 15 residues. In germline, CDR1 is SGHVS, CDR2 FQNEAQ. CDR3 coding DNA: TGTGCCAGCAGCGCGGACAGGGCAACTAATGAAAAACTGTTTTTT. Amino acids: CASSADRATNEKLFF.

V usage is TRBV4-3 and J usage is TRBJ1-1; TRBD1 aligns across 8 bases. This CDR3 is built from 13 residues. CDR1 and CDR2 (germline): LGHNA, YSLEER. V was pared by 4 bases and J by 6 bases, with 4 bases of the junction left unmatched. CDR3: CASSPKQGAEAFF. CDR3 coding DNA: TGCGCCAGCAGCCCAAAACAGGGGGCTGAAGCTTTCTTT.

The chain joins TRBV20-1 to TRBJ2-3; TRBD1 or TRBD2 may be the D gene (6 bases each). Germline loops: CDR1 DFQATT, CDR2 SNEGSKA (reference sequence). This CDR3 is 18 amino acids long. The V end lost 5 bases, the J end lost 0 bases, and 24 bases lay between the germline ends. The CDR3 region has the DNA TGCAGTGCTTGGAGGGGAACCGTGTGGGGGGCCAGCACAGATACGCAGTATTTT. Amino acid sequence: CSAWRGTVWGASTDTQYF.

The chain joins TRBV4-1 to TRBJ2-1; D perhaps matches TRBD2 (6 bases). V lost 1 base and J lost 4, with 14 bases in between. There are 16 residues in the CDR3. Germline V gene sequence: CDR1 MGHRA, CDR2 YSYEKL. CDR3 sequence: CASSQAWRGVYNEQFF. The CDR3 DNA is TGCGCCAGCAGCCAAGCTTGGCGCGGGGTTTACAATGAGCAGTTCTTC.

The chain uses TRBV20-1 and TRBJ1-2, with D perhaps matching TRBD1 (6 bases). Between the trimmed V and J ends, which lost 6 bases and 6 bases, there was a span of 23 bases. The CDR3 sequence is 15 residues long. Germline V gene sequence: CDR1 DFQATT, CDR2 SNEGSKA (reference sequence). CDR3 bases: TGCAGTGCCCCAGGGGCACTCGGAACTTTTGATGGCTACACCTTC. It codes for CSAPGALGTFDGYTF.

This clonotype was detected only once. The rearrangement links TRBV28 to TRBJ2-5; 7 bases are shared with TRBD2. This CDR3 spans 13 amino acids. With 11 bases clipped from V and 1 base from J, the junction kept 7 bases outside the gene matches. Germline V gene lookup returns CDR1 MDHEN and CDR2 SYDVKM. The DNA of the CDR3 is TGTGCCGACCGGGCTAGCGGCCAAGAGACCCAGTACTTC. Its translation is CADRASGQETQYF.

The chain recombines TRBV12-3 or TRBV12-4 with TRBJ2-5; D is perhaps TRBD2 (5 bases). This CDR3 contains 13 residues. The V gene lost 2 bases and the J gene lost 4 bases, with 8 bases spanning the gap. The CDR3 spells CASSLWERETQYF. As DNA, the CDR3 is TGTGCCAGCAGTTTATGGGAGAGAGAGACCCAGTACTTC.

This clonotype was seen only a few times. DNA of the CDR3: TGTGCCGTCGGGAGGGAGGGCACTGAAGCTTTCTTT. This translates into CAVGREGTEAFF. V and J are TRBV10-3 and TRBJ1-1; no definite D call. Germline V gene data show CDR1 as ENHRY and CDR2 as SYGVKD. The CDR3 consists of 12 residues. The ends were cut back, 11 bases at V and 4 bases at J, with 14 bases in the middle.

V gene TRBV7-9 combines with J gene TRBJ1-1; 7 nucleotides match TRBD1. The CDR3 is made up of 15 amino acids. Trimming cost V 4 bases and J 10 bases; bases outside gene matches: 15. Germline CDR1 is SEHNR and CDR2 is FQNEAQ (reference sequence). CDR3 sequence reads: CASSSYRDSVSGAFF. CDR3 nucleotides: TGTGCCAGCAGCTCTTACCGGGACAGCGTCAGCGGAGCTTTCTTT.

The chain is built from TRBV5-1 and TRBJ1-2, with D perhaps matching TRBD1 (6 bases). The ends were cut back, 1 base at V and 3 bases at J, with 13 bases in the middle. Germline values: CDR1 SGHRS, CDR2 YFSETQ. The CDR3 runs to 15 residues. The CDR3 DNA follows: TGCGCCAGCAGCTTGAAAGGGGGAGGGGACTATGGCTACACCTTC. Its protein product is CASSLKGGGDYGYTF.

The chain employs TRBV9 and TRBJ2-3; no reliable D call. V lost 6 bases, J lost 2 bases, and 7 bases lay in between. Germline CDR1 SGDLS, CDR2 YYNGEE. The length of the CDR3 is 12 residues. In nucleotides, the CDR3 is TGTGCCAGCACCTTTATCACAGATACGCAGTATTTT. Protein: CASTFITDTQYF.

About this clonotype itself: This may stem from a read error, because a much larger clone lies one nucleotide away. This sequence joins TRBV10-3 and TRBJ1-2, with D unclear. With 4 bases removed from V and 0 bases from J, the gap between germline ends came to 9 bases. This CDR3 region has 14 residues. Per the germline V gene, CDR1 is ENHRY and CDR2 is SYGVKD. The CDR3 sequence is CAISVEQSNYGYTF. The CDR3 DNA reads TGTGCCATCAGTGTAGAGCAGTCTAACTATGGCTACACCTTC.